Listed below are T cell receptor beta chains from one sample, sequenced in a study of type 1 and type 2 diabetes patients. TCRdb redid the calling of the multiplex PCR reads with MiXCR, one entry per CDR3 protein. Of 250,000 or so distinct CDR3 sequences listed, more than 45% are singletons. Source material: peripheral blood mononuclear cells (PBMCs). The receptor source for this set is a man younger than 30 with type 2 diabetes. CDR3s include the opening cysteine and the closing phenylalanine or tryptophan. The D gene is left open where the match is weak. Part of the rows lack a size; the others show once, few, many or a class for expanded clones.

j_call d_call v_call clone_size cdr3_aa
TRBJ1-1 NA TRBV7-9 many CASSSQGTEAFF
TRBJ1-6 NA TRBV6-4 NA CATSREYLPAGSLHF
TRBJ1-4 TRBD1 TRBV27 few CASSLGTGIAEKLFF
TRBJ2-7 NA TRBV27 few CASSLRLDGEQYF
TRBJ1-6 NA TRBV13 few CASSRIRGGSSPLHF
TRBJ2-2 NA TRBV9 NA CASSVVGTNTGELFF
TRBJ1-2 NA TRBV2 NA CASSGMRGADYGYTF
TRBJ2-2 TRBD2 TRBV6-2/TRBV6-3 NA CASRVAGGFYGELFF
TRBJ1-2 NA TRBV20-1 few CSANSGVNYGYTF
TRBJ1-6 NA TRBV5-1 NA CASSFGGLDSPLHF
TRBJ2-5 NA TRBV20-1 NA CSARRGGGWETQYF
TRBJ2-1 NA TRBV14 NA CASGEELYGGRDNEQFF
TRBJ2-1 NA TRBV15 NA CAALDINNGQFF
TRBJ2-7 TRBD1 TRBV10-1 NA CASTLPTGSHEQYF
TRBJ1-4 NA TRBV30 many CAWSEYGLGNEKLFF
TRBJ1-5 NA TRBV30 NA CAWGGQLNQPQHF
TRBJ2-5 TRBD1 TRBV27 NA CASKRDRRFQETQYF
TRBJ2-3 NA TRBV30 few CAWSLGGDGAQYF
TRBJ2-2 TRBD2 TRBV30 NA CAWSLAGLGELFF
TRBJ2-1 TRBD1 TRBV7-9 NA CASSALKDRAGEQFF
TRBJ2-1 TRBD1 TRBV10-1 NA CASSGRWDSSYNEQFF
TRBJ1-2 TRBD1 TRBV7-3 few CASSLLGQGSEGYTF
TRBJ1-2 NA TRBV29-1 few CSVSPLLTNYGYTF
TRBJ1-1 TRBD1 TRBV30 NA CAWRGGGRTEAFF
TRBJ2-5 NA TRBV19 few CASNDNQQGQTQYF
TRBJ2-1 NA TRBV4-1 NA CASSQDPGREQFF
TRBJ2-5 NA TRBV10-1 many CASSDVWEETQYF
TRBJ1-2 NA TRBV10-3 NA CAITSGTNYGYTF
TRBJ2-3 TRBD2 TRBV6-1 few CAISASFASSGSLSNTQYF
TRBJ1-1 NA TRBV28 NA CASSFWGTKGEAFF
TRBJ1-1 NA TRBV5-1 NA CASSQWDLTNTEAFF
TRBJ2-7 NA TRBV6-1 NA CASQGPVYEQYF
TRBJ1-2 NA TRBV7-2 few CASSLVFQDSGGYTF
TRBJ1-2 NA TRBV7-8 NA CASSTSSQGCYTF
TRBJ2-2 TRBD1 TRBV29-1 NA CSAEGGTGTGELFF
TRBJ2-7 NA TRBV7-9 NA CASSSRDTYEQYF
TRBJ2-1 NA TRBV19 NA CALRDAGNEQFF
TRBJ2-3 NA TRBV2 few CASSEEVGQYF
TRBJ2-3 NA TRBV10-3 NA CAIQSLLADMQYF
TRBJ1-4 TRBD1 TRBV27 NA CASSAGTENEKLFF
TRBJ2-2 TRBD2 TRBV7-6 NA CASSPYPGGSGPNTGELFF
TRBJ2-3 NA TRBV7-9 few CASRTREDTQYF
TRBJ2-2 NA TRBV24-1 few CATSDQGRDTGELFF
TRBJ2-1 NA TRBV4-2 once CASSDTKFSYNEQFF
NA NA TRBV7-9 NA CASSLLGPQFF
TRBJ2-7 NA TRBV7-6 NA CASSSTQGKYEQYF
TRBJ2-2 TRBD2 TRBV19 NA CASSLLLAGGLRDTGELFF
TRBJ2-7 NA TRBV7-8 NA CASTVEGYEQYF
TRBJ2-7 NA TRBV20-1 few CSARGTYTYEQYF
TRBJ2-3 NA TRBV27 few CASSLGGGGDTQYF